Listed below are T cell receptor beta chains from one sample, sequenced in a study of blood T cell repertoires in COVID-19. The table came from immunoSEQ multiplex PCR; TCRdb's copy has only in-frame clones and leaves some out. The sample shows about 190,000 clones, 75% to 90% of them seen only once. Input material: peripheral blood. Receptor source: a man aged 25 to 40 with acute or convalescent COVID-19. Both conserved end residues are part of each CDR3. A D gene is named only where the DNA matches it firmly. Part of the rows lack a size; the others show once, few, many or a class for expanded clones.

D	V	J	size	DNA	CDR3
TRBD2	TRBV19	TRBJ2-3	-	TGTGCCAGTAGTATGATCACTAGCGGGAGGGTGGCAGATACGCAGTATTTT	CASSMITSGRVADTQYF
-	TRBV11-1	TRBJ2-6	-	TGTGCCAGCAGCAAACAGGGCTCTGGGGCCAACGTCCTGACTTTC	CASSKQGSGANVLTF
-	TRBV7-3	TRBJ2-3	-	TGTGCCAGCAGCGGGGGGATTAGCACAGATACGCAGTATTTT	CASSGGISTDTQYF
TRBD2	TRBV6-2/TRBV6-3	TRBJ2-7	-	TGTGCCAGCAGTTACAACCTAGCGGGGGGTACCGACCTCTACGAGCAGTACTTC	CASSYNLAGGTDLYEQYF
-	TRBV18	TRBJ1-3	few	TGTGCCAGCTCAGACAACGCAGGGTACACCATATATTTT	CASSDNAGYTIYF
-	TRBV6-5	TRBJ1-3	-	TGTGCCAGCAGCCCGTCTTTCAGCTCTGGAAACACCATATATTTT	CASSPSFSSGNTIYF
-	TRBV25-1	TRBJ1-3	-	TGTGCCACCCAGCCGAACAGTGAAATCTCTGGAAACACCATATATTTT	CATQPNSEISGNTIYF
-	TRBV6-1	TRBJ1-1	-	TGTGCCAGCAGTGACCGCAGGGAAGGCGAAACTGAAGCTTTCTTT	CASSDRREGETEAFF
TRBD1	TRBV7-3	TRBJ2-1	-	TGTGCCAGCAGCCCCAACTCCGGGACAGTTTACAATGAGCAGTTCTTC	CASSPNSGTVYNEQFF
-	TRBV7-9	TRBJ2-7	-	TGTGCCAGCAGCTTAGTTACAGCCTACGAGCAGTACTTC	CASSLVTAYEQYF
-	TRBV7-2	TRBJ2-2	-	TGTGCCAGCAGCTTACATGGCTCCGGGGAGCTGTTTTTT	CASSLHGSGELFF
-	TRBV11-2	TRBJ2-3	-	TGTGCCAGCAGATACCAAGGGAGCCGCACAGATACGCAGTATTTT	CASRYQGSRTDTQYF
-	TRBV30	TRBJ1-6	-	TGTGCCTGGAGTGCCTACACACCGACAGGACATAATTCACCCCTCCACTTT	CAWSAYTPTGHNSPLHF
-	TRBV11-2	TRBJ1-5	-	TGTGCCAGCAGCTTAGGAGGACAGAGTTATCAGCCCCAGCATTTT	CASSLGGQSYQPQHF
TRBD2	TRBV6-6	TRBJ2-7	once	TGTGCCAGCAGTAGTAGCGGGACTTGGGACGAGCAGTACTTC	CASSSSGTWDEQYF
-	TRBV7-3	TRBJ1-2	-	TGTGCCAGCAGCTTAAGTACAGGGTGGCGCTACACCTTC	CASSLSTGWRYTF